A selection of T cell receptor beta chains follows, all from one sample in a study of blood T cell repertoires in COVID-19. The assay was immunoSEQ multiplex PCR, and TCRdb's table has in-frame clones only and misses some. In the table there are roughly 250,000 clones, about 87% of which are singletons. The sequenced material came from peripheral blood. The receptor set was obtained from a woman aged 50 to 60 with acute or convalescent COVID-19. CDR3s include the opening cysteine and the closing phenylalanine or tryptophan. A row's size may be missing; if present it is once, few, many or a size class.

TRBJ1-5	TRBV19	NA	CASKPAGLVFRNQPQHF
TRBJ1-5	TRBV24-1	NA	CATSSGSNQPQHF
TRBJ2-5	TRBV4-1	few	CASSRGQGVQETQYF
TRBJ1-2	TRBV27	NA	CASSLKGRGYGYTF
TRBJ1-6	TRBV7-2	few	CASSLARRSSGSPLHF
TRBJ2-3	TRBV25-1	NA	CASRPPGGKDTQYF
TRBJ1-1	TRBV19	NA	CASKPGQGDWEAFF
TRBJ2-7	TRBV5-6	NA	CASSLALNTYEQYF
TRBJ2-1	TRBV21-1	NA	CASSSGIHEQFF
TRBJ1-1	TRBV7-3	NA	CASRLPTATSEAFF
TRBJ2-7	TRBV4-1	NA	CASSQAPSVTYEQYF
TRBJ2-7	TRBV15	NA	CATSRDWVARSSYEQYF
TRBJ1-1	TRBV19	NA	CASSPGTENTEAFF
TRBJ1-4	TRBV18	once	CASSPAWIITGKTTNEKLFF
TRBJ1-5	TRBV24-1	few	CATGPPEQGAQDQPQHF
TRBJ2-7	TRBV23-1	NA	CASSNSRGHYEQYF
TRBJ2-3	TRBV5-4	few	CASSLGAGVSTDTQYF
TRBJ1-2	TRBV7-9	NA	CASSLGAGGTF
TRBJ1-1	TRBV7-9	NA	CASSLGARGTEAFF
TRBJ2-1	TRBV29-1	NA	CSVTRTLAGWANEQFF
TRBJ1-3	TRBV18	NA	CASSPGQGIFGNTIYF
TRBJ2-5	TRBV7-9	NA	CASSSDRDGETQYF
TRBJ2-3	TRBV28	NA	CASSSYWTSGRSTDTQYF
TRBJ1-1	TRBV30	NA	CAWSEQGVEAFF
TRBJ2-7	TRBV5-5	NA	CASSSRTGVDEQYF
TRBJ2-7	TRBV5-1	few	CASSRAAESYEQYF
TRBJ1-4	TRBV12-3/TRBV12-4	once	CASRGTGGEKLFF
TRBJ2-3	TRBV6-2/TRBV6-3	NA	CASSPRPDLRVGPDTQYF
TRBJ2-7	TRBV12-3/TRBV12-4	NA	CASSLGGGEQYF
TRBJ2-1	TRBV19	NA	CASRTSGTGVWGEQFF
TRBJ1-5	TRBV6-5	NA	CASSDSGGNQPQHF
TRBJ2-2	TRBV11-3	NA	CASSLAPAELSAGELFF
TRBJ1-6	TRBV27	NA	CASTGNYNSPLHF
TRBJ2-7	TRBV5-1	NA	CASRDSYEQYF
TRBJ1-5	TRBV7-6	NA	CASSSSVNQRQHF
TRBJ1-2	TRBV28	NA	CASSTWTAGYTF
TRBJ2-1	TRBV2	NA	CASKASGSMLSYNEQFF
TRBJ1-5	TRBV10-3	once	CAISVQGVIPQHF
TRBJ2-3	TRBV27	NA	CASSPGLATTDTQYF
TRBJ1-5	TRBV28	NA	CASSFGLGTGVQPQHF
TRBJ2-5	TRBV9	NA	CASSVSGIQETQYF
TRBJ1-6	TRBV14	NA	CASSSRRTGGSPLHF
TRBJ2-1	TRBV3-1/TRBV3-2	NA	CASSQDQDFGSNEQFF
TRBJ2-1	TRBV11-2	NA	CASSLDGVWGLNEQFF
TRBJ2-1	TRBV24-1	NA	CATSDRRLAGMDEQFF
TRBJ2-7	TRBV5-6	NA	CASSFGGRASYEQYF
TRBJ1-2	TRBV7-9	few	CASSLAGTDGYTF
TRBJ2-2	TRBV11-1	NA	CASSPRQGDGELFF
TRBJ2-7	TRBV23-1	NA	CASTHRGEQYF